The 14 T cell receptor beta chains below come from one sample, sequenced in a study of human versus mouse CDR3 diversity and MHC coevolution. TCRdb's copy holds only in-frame clones and misses some; the assay was immunoSEQ multiplex PCR. The table includes about 60,000 clones, about 94% detected once. The sequenced sample consisted of naive CD4+ T cells from blood. The subset denotes: CD45RO-negative CD62L-positive naive CD4 T cells. All receptors come from a person between 60 and 69 years old in good health.

The chain combines TRBV9 with TRBJ2-5, with 8 nucleotides matching TRBD1. J lost 2 bases, V lost 3 bases, and 6 bases had no gene match. In germline, CDR1 is SGDLS, CDR2 YYNGEE. The CDR3 has 15 residues. The CDR3 nucleotides read TGTGCCAGCAGCGCAAGGACAGGGTTACAAGAGACCCAGTACTTC. Translating gives CASSARTGLQETQYF.

The V gene is TRBV6-5, the J gene TRBJ1-2, with 7 bases that match TRBD1. The CDR3 runs to 15 residues. The V and J ends lost 2 bases and 4 bases, in that order; junction bases with no gene match: 7. CDR1 and CDR2 from the germline V gene are MNHEY and SVGAGI. The CDR3 DNA sequence: TGTGCCAGCAGTTACCGAAATGACAGGGTCTATGGCTACACCTTC. It encodes CASSYRNDRVYGYTF.

Points on this clone: Compared with germline, one end of the junction differs, possibly owing to a read error. V usage is TRBV11-3 and J usage is TRBJ2-2; D remains ambiguous. The CDR3 has 12 amino acids. CDR1 is SGHNT and CDR2 is YENEEA in the germline V gene. The CDR3 coding sequence is TGTGCCGGCAGCTTAGCAGCCGGGGAGCTGTTTTTT. Protein sequence: CAGSLAAGELFF.

The chain couples TRBV28 to TRBJ1-6; D possibly corresponds to TRBD1 (6 bases). This CDR3 contains 14 residues. V lost 9 bases, J lost 10 bases, and 19 bases lay in between. The germline CDR1 and CDR2 sequences are MDHEN and SYDVKM. The CDR3 protein is CASTQGTNSSPLHF. The CDR3 bases are TGTGCCAGTACACAGGGAACTAATTCCTCACCCCTCCACTTT.

The CDR3 nucleotides are TGTGCCAGCAGCTATTGGGACAGGGGCAATGAAGGGCAGTTCTTC. Its translation: CASSYWDRGNEGQFF. The chain combines TRBV6-5 with TRBJ2-1; 10 bases align to TRBD1. Germline V lookup: CDR1 MNHEY, CDR2 SVGAGI. V gave up 6 bases and J gave up 12 bases; unmatched junction bases: 14. The CDR3 has 15 residues.

The chain couples TRBV9 to TRBJ2-1, with TRBD2 identical over 10 bases. Germline V lookup: CDR1 SGDLS, CDR2 YYNGEE. The CDR3 runs to 17 residues. V lost 3 bases, J lost 5 bases, and 11 bases stayed unmatched. The CDR3 reads CASSGAPSGRKDNEQFF. The CDR3 DNA reads as TGTGCCAGCAGCGGAGCCCCTAGCGGGAGAAAGGACAATGAGCAGTTCTTC.

This clone was recorded only once. This chain links TRBV18 with TRBJ2-3; 15 bases fit TRBD2. Trimming took 5 bases from V and 3 from J; bases not matched to a gene: 3. From germline, CDR1 is KGHSH and CDR2 LQKENI. There are 16 residues in the CDR3. CDR3 sequence (DNA): TGTGCCAGCTCAACGGGACTAGCGGGAGGTACAGATACGCAGTATTTT. Residues: CASSTGLAGGTDTQYF.

The chain uses TRBV28 and TRBJ1-1, with a possible D match to TRBD1 (5 bases). The CDR3 loop spans 12 amino acids. V gave up 2 bases and J gave up 9 bases, with 10 bases separating them. Per the germline V gene, CDR1 is MDHEN and CDR2 is SYDVKM. The CDR3 DNA reads as TGTGCCAGCAGTTTACAGGGAGGGAAAGCTTTCTTT. This encodes CASSLQGGKAFF.

The chain recombines TRBV30 with TRBJ2-2, with 9 positions matching TRBD1. The CDR3 contains 15 residues. V lost 2 bases to trimming and J lost 6 bases; unmatched junction nucleotides: 7. CDR1 GTSNPN and CDR2 SVGIG come from the germline V gene (reference sequence). CDR3 sequence: CAWSQGQGVSGELFF. The DNA of the CDR3 is TGTGCCTGGAGTCAGGGACAGGGCGTATCCGGGGAGCTGTTTTTT.

The chain is built from TRBV7-2 and TRBJ1-5, with D perhaps matching TRBD1 (5 bases). CDR3 length: 15 amino acids. CDR1 and CDR2 from the germline V gene are SGHTA and FQGNSA. Trimming took off 3 bases at V and 7 bases at J, with 16 bases between the two ends. CDR3 in DNA: TGTGCCAGCAGCTTTATCGGGGGAGTTAACCAGCCCCAGCATTTT. Amino acid sequence: CASSFIGGVNQPQHF.

The chain has TRBV6-1 and TRBJ2-3, with 10 bases matching TRBD2. This CDR3 has 14 amino acids. Trimming took 11 bases from V and 4 from J; bases not matched to a gene: 9. CDR1 is MNHNS and CDR2 is SASEGT in the germline V gene. This CDR3 is CACGLAVGADTQYF. The DNA of the CDR3 is TGTGCCTGCGGACTAGCGGTAGGGGCAGATACGCAGTATTTT.

The chain carries TRBV18 and TRBJ1-2; possible D gene TRBD1, 6 bases. Germline assignment: CDR1 KGHSH and CDR2 LQKENI. Trimming removed 3 bases at V and 13 bases at J, with 15 bases between. This CDR3 has 12 amino acids. The CDR3 here is CASSPGQQFSTF. The DNA for the CDR3 is TGTGCCAGCTCACCCGGACAGCAATTCAGCACCTTC.

CDR3 in DNA: TGTGCCAGTAGTATAGGTAGCGGGAGTGGCGCAGATACGCAGTATTTT. This encodes CASSIGSGSGADTQYF. The rearrangement links TRBV19 to TRBJ2-3, with 9 positions matching TRBD2. Germline V gene data show CDR1 as LNHDA and CDR2 as SQIVND (reference sequence). The CDR3 runs to 16 residues. Trimming at V came to 1 base and at J to 4 bases, leaving 6 bases not matched to a gene. The complete variable domain, with remaining parts taken from reference TRBV19 and TRBJ2-3, reads DGGITQSPKYLFRKEGQNVTLSCEQNLNHDAMYWYRQDPGQGLRLIYYSQIVNDFQKGDIAEGYSVSREKKESFPLTVTSAQKNPTAFYLCASSIGSGSGADTQYFGPGTRLTVL.

This rearrangement joins TRBV5-1 to TRBJ2-2, with D unresolved. Germline loops: CDR1 SGHRS, CDR2 YFSETQ. This CDR3 contains 16 residues. With 0 bases removed from V and 4 bases from J, the gap between germline ends came to 13 bases. The CDR3 reads CASSLAPAGVTGELFF. The CDR3 DNA reads TGCGCCAGCAGCTTGGCCCCGGCAGGTGTCACCGGGGAGCTGTTTTTT.